This entry is about one TCR beta chain. These data are taken from a study of CD8 T cells in Susac syndrome. Overall study: When their blood was taken, patients with Susac syndrome were therapy-naive, taking corticosteroids, or taking intravenous immunoglobulin alone.

Reverse transcription of roughly 0.45 to 1 ug RNA was performed with random hexamers. Coverage of TCR beta CDR3 amplification by immunoSEQ multiplex PCR extended to 54 Vbeta and 13 Jbeta. TCRdb reanalysed the immunoSEQ multiplex PCR reads using MiXCR and keeps one entry per CDR3 protein. The data show around 80,000 distinct CDR3 sequences, over 85% seen once. Germline V gene lookup returns CDR1 LGHDT and CDR2 YNNKEL (reference sequence). The CDR3 is 17 amino acids. Trimming cost V 0 bases and J 4 bases; bases outside gene matches: 5. V and J are TRBV3-1 and TRBJ2-3, with 12 bases that match TRBD2. This TCR came from a human donor with Susac syndrome. Input material: CD8+ T cells from PBMCs. CDR3 amino acids: CASSQDRLAGGPDTQYF. CDR3 nucleotide sequence: TGTGCCAGCAGCCAAGATCGTCTAGCGGGAGGGCCAGATACGCAGTATTTT.